These T cell receptor beta chains were read from a single sample in a study of CD8 T cells in Susac syndrome. TCRdb passed the immunoSEQ multiplex PCR reads through MiXCR, listing each CDR3 protein once. The table includes under 200,000 distinct CDR3 sequences, 95% detected once. Specimen: CD8+ T cells from PBMCs. The receptors come from a human donor with Susac syndrome. CDR3s include the opening cysteine and the closing phenylalanine or tryptophan. A D gene is named only where the DNA matches it firmly. A clone size is listed for some rows: how often the clone was seen (once, few, many), or a class if it is expanded.

v_gene: TRBV4-1; abundance: -; d_gene: TRBD2; j_gene: TRBJ2-2; CDR3nt: TGCGCCAGCAGCCAAGATTTGGTGCGGGAGGCCGGGGAGCTGTTTTTT; CDR3aa: CASSQDLVREAGELFF
v_gene: TRBV19; abundance: -; d_gene: -; j_gene: TRBJ1-2; CDR3nt: TGTGCCAGTAGCCGGGACCCTGGAGGCTATGGCTACACCTTC; CDR3aa: CASSRDPGGYGYTF
v_gene: TRBV7-9; abundance: -; d_gene: -; j_gene: TRBJ2-5; CDR3nt: TGTGCCAGCAGCTTAGAATTTACTACAGAGACCCAGTACTTC; CDR3aa: CASSLEFTTETQYF
v_gene: TRBV5-1; abundance: -; d_gene: TRBD2; j_gene: TRBJ2-5; CDR3nt: TGCGCCAGCAGCTTGGAACTAGCGGCGGCAGAGACCCAGTACTTC; CDR3aa: CASSLELAAAETQYF
v_gene: TRBV6-5; abundance: -; d_gene: TRBD2; j_gene: TRBJ2-5; CDR3nt: TGTGCCAGCTCCAAGGCGGGGGGGCGGGAGACCCAGTACTTC; CDR3aa: CASSKAGGRETQYF
v_gene: TRBV10-2; abundance: -; d_gene: -; j_gene: TRBJ2-1; CDR3nt: TGCGCCAGCAGTGAGTCCCCAAGCCCGTACAATGAGCAGTTCTTC; CDR3aa: CASSESPSPYNEQFF
v_gene: TRBV4-1; abundance: -; d_gene: -; j_gene: TRBJ1-2; CDR3nt: TGCGCCAGCAGCCAGGTTGGCGGATCTAACTATGGCTACACCTTC; CDR3aa: CASSQVGGSNYGYTF
v_gene: TRBV9; abundance: -; d_gene: -; j_gene: TRBJ2-7; CDR3nt: TGTGCCAGCAGCCCGGGACGGTACTCCTACGAGCAGTACTTC; CDR3aa: CASSPGRYSYEQYF
v_gene: TRBV28; abundance: -; d_gene: -; j_gene: TRBJ1-5; CDR3nt: TGTGCCAGCAGACCCAGACAGTTTCAGCCCCAGCATTTT; CDR3aa: CASRPRQFQPQHF
v_gene: TRBV12-3/TRBV12-4; abundance: -; d_gene: TRBD1; j_gene: TRBJ1-5; CDR3nt: TGTGCCAGCAGTTTTAGGGACAGCAGATATAGCAATCAGCCCCAGCATTTT; CDR3aa: CASSFRDSRYSNQPQHF
v_gene: TRBV3-1; abundance: -; d_gene: TRBD1; j_gene: TRBJ2-7; CDR3nt: TGTGCCAGCAGCCTGGGGACAGAGCAGTACGAGCAGTACTTC; CDR3aa: CASSLGTEQYEQYF
v_gene: TRBV11-2; abundance: once; d_gene: -; j_gene: TRBJ2-1; CDR3nt: TGTGCCAGCAGCTTAGGGGTATTGAATGAGCAGTTCTTC; CDR3aa: CASSLGVLNEQFF
v_gene: TRBV27; abundance: -; d_gene: -; j_gene: TRBJ2-7; CDR3nt: TGTGCCAGCAGTACAGTCGGGTCCTACGAGCAGTACTTC; CDR3aa: CASSTVGSYEQYF
v_gene: TRBV30; abundance: -; d_gene: -; j_gene: TRBJ2-7; CDR3nt: TGTGCCTGGAGTGTCGGGCAAGCCTACGAGCAGTACTTC; CDR3aa: CAWSVGQAYEQYF
v_gene: TRBV30; abundance: -; d_gene: TRBD2; j_gene: TRBJ2-7; CDR3nt: TGTGCCTCGAGGACTAGCGGGACCCCTTTAGAGCAGTACTTC; CDR3aa: CASRTSGTPLEQYF
v_gene: TRBV12-3/TRBV12-4; abundance: -; d_gene: -; j_gene: TRBJ2-7; CDR3nt: TGTGCCAGCAGTTTCGCTAGACCTTACGAGCAGTACTTC; CDR3aa: CASSFARPYEQYF
v_gene: TRBV4-2; abundance: -; d_gene: -; j_gene: TRBJ1-6; CDR3nt: TGTGCCAGCAGCCAAGATCGGGCAGAGAATTCACCCCTCCACTTT; CDR3aa: CASSQDRAENSPLHF
v_gene: TRBV5-1; abundance: -; d_gene: -; j_gene: TRBJ1-1; CDR3nt: TGCGCCAGCACCGCGACAGGAGCGGAAGCTTTCTTT; CDR3aa: CASTATGAEAFF
v_gene: TRBV7-9; abundance: -; d_gene: TRBD1; j_gene: TRBJ2-1; CDR3nt: TGTGCCAGCAGCTTAAGTGGGGACAGGGAGAATGAGCAGTTCTTC; CDR3aa: CASSLSGDRENEQFF
v_gene: TRBV27; abundance: few; d_gene: -; j_gene: TRBJ1-5; CDR3nt: TGTGCCAGCAGTTTAGCGGGGGGTCAGCCCCAGCATTTT; CDR3aa: CASSLAGGQPQHF
v_gene: TRBV4-1; abundance: -; d_gene: TRBD1; j_gene: TRBJ2-7; CDR3nt: TGCGCCAGCAGCCAGGGTGACAGGGGAAGCGGCGAGCAGTACTTC; CDR3aa: CASSQGDRGSGEQYF
v_gene: TRBV25-1; abundance: -; d_gene: TRBD1; j_gene: TRBJ2-2; CDR3nt: TGTGCCAGCAGTGAATATAAGGGGGCGATTGGCGGGGAGCTGTTTTTT; CDR3aa: CASSEYKGAIGGELFF
v_gene: TRBV3-1; abundance: -; d_gene: -; j_gene: TRBJ2-1; CDR3nt: TGTGCCAGCAGCCAAGAGTCGGCGGGTTGGGATGAGCAGTTCTTC; CDR3aa: CASSQESAGWDEQFF
v_gene: TRBV18; abundance: -; d_gene: -; j_gene: TRBJ1-4; CDR3nt: TGTGCCAGCTCACCCCTGTTACGCGGAAGTACAGCAACTAATGAAAAACTGTTTTTT; CDR3aa: CASSPLLRGSTATNEKLFF
v_gene: TRBV23-1; abundance: -; d_gene: TRBD1; j_gene: TRBJ1-1; CDR3nt: TGCGCCAGCAGTCTTGGACAGGTTATGAACACTGAAGCTTTCTTT; CDR3aa: CASSLGQVMNTEAFF
v_gene: TRBV24-1; abundance: -; d_gene: -; j_gene: TRBJ2-1; CDR3nt: TGTGCCACCAGCGCTGAGGGAGAGGTTCACAATGAGCAGTTCTTC; CDR3aa: CATSAEGEVHNEQFF
v_gene: TRBV7-8; abundance: -; d_gene: TRBD1; j_gene: TRBJ2-5; CDR3nt: TGTGCCAGCAGCCCAAGCCGGGACAGCCAGTTTCAAGAGACCCAGTACTTC; CDR3aa: CASSPSRDSQFQETQYF
v_gene: TRBV27; abundance: -; d_gene: -; j_gene: TRBJ2-7; CDR3nt: TGTGCCAGCAGTCGTTCACAGCCCTACGAGCAGTACTTC; CDR3aa: CASSRSQPYEQYF
v_gene: TRBV29-1; abundance: -; d_gene: TRBD1; j_gene: TRBJ2-5; CDR3nt: TGCAGCGGTCAGGACAGGGGTGCCGAGGAGACCCAGTACTTC; CDR3aa: CSGQDRGAEETQYF
v_gene: TRBV4-1; abundance: -; d_gene: -; j_gene: TRBJ2-1; CDR3nt: TGCGCCAGCAGCCAGACCCGATCGAGAAGCTCCTACAATGAGCAGTTCTTC; CDR3aa: CASSQTRSRSSYNEQFF
v_gene: TRBV27; abundance: -; d_gene: -; j_gene: TRBJ1-2; CDR3nt: TGTGCCAGCAGTTTTGGGGCGGACTATGGCTACACCTTC; CDR3aa: CASSFGADYGYTF
v_gene: TRBV21-1; abundance: -; d_gene: -; j_gene: TRBJ1-5; CDR3nt: TGTGCCAGCAGCAAAGGCACAGATTATCAGCCCCAGCATTTT; CDR3aa: CASSKGTDYQPQHF
v_gene: TRBV7-8; abundance: -; d_gene: TRBD2; j_gene: TRBJ2-1; CDR3nt: TGTGCCAGCAGCCAACTGGGACTAGCGGCGGACTACAATGAGCAGTTCTTC; CDR3aa: CASSQLGLAADYNEQFF
v_gene: TRBV5-1; abundance: -; d_gene: -; j_gene: TRBJ2-3; CDR3nt: TGCGCCAGCAGCTCCTACGGGGGGCTAGATACGCAGTATTTT; CDR3aa: CASSSYGGLDTQYF
v_gene: TRBV5-1; abundance: -; d_gene: -; j_gene: TRBJ2-1; CDR3nt: TGCGCCAGCAGCTTGGCTTCGGGAGTGGTTTACAATGAGCAGTTCTTC; CDR3aa: CASSLASGVVYNEQFF
v_gene: TRBV5-4; abundance: -; d_gene: -; j_gene: TRBJ1-3; CDR3nt: TGTGCCAGCAGCTTGTCCACTTCTGGAAACACCATATATTTT; CDR3aa: CASSLSTSGNTIYF
v_gene: TRBV5-4; abundance: -; d_gene: TRBD2; j_gene: TRBJ2-2; CDR3nt: TGTGCCAGCAGCACCATACTAGCGGAAAACACCGGGGAGCTGTTTTTT; CDR3aa: CASSTILAENTGELFF
v_gene: TRBV11-2; abundance: -; d_gene: -; j_gene: TRBJ2-3; CDR3nt: TGTGCCAGCAGCGTGCTAGTTTCTAGCACAGATACGCAGTATTTT; CDR3aa: CASSVLVSSTDTQYF
v_gene: TRBV7-9; abundance: once; d_gene: TRBD2; j_gene: TRBJ2-1; CDR3nt: TGTGCCAGCAGCCTAAAGTTTAGCGGGAGGGCCTCTGAGCAGTTCTTC; CDR3aa: CASSLKFSGRASEQFF
v_gene: TRBV12-3/TRBV12-4; abundance: -; d_gene: -; j_gene: TRBJ1-5; CDR3nt: TGTGCCAGCAGCCTTGGGACATTGGGGTTATGGTCCCAGCATTTT; CDR3aa: CASSLGTLGLWSQHF
v_gene: TRBV13; abundance: -; d_gene: TRBD2; j_gene: TRBJ2-5; CDR3nt: TGTGCCAGCAGCTTTAGCGGGGAGGGGGTGAGGGAGACCCAGTACTTC; CDR3aa: CASSFSGEGVRETQYF
v_gene: TRBV19; abundance: -; d_gene: -; j_gene: TRBJ1-1; CDR3nt: TGTGCCAGTAGTACCACCTCGAACACTGAAGCTTTCTTT; CDR3aa: CASSTTSNTEAFF
v_gene: TRBV4-1; abundance: -; d_gene: -; j_gene: TRBJ1-5; CDR3nt: TGCGCCAGCAGCCAGGAGGGACCGATCTCCGGTCAGCCCCAGCATTTT; CDR3aa: CASSQEGPISGQPQHF
v_gene: TRBV7-9; abundance: -; d_gene: -; j_gene: TRBJ2-7; CDR3nt: TGTGCCAGCAGCTCAGAGAGGGTTGATAGGTACGAGCAGTACTTC; CDR3aa: CASSSERVDRYEQYF
v_gene: TRBV9; abundance: -; d_gene: -; j_gene: TRBJ2-3; CDR3nt: TGTGCCAGCAGCGATCCGACAGCAACTAGCACAGATACGCAGTATTTT; CDR3aa: CASSDPTATSTDTQYF
v_gene: TRBV9; abundance: -; d_gene: -; j_gene: TRBJ2-4; CDR3nt: TGTGCCAGCAGCGAAGAAGGGTTGAACATTCAGTACTTC; CDR3aa: CASSEEGLNIQYF